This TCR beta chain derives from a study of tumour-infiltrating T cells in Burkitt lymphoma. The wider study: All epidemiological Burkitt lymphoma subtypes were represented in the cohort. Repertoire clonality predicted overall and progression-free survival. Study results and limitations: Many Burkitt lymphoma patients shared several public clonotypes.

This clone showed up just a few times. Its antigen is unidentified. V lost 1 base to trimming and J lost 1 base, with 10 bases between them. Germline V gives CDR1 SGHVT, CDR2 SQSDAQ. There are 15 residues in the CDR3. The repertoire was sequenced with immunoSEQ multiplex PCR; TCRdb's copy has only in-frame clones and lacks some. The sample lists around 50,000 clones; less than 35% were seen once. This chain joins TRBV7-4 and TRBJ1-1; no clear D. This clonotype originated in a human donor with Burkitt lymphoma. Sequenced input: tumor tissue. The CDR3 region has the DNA TGTGCCAGCAGCTTAGTGAATCTAGGGAACACTGAAGCTTTCTTT. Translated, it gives CASSLVNLGNTEAFF.